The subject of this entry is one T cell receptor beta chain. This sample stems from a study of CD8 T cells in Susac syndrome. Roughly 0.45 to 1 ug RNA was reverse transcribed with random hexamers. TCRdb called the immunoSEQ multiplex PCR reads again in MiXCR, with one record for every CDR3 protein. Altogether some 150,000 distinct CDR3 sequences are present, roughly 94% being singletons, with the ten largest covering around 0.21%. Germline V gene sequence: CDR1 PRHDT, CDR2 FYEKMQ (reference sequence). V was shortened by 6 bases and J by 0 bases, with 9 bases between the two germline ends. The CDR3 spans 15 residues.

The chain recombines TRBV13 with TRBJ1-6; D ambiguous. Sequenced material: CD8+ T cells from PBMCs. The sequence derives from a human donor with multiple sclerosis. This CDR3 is CASRPWGSYNSPLHF. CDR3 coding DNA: TGTGCCAGCAGGCCTTGGGGCTCCTATAATTCACCCCTCCACTTT. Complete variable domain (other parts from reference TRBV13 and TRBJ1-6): AAGVIQSPRHLIKEKRETATLKCYPIPRHDTVYWYQQGPGQDPQFLISFYEKMQSDKGSIPDRFSAQQFSDYHSELNMSSLELGDSALYFCASRPWGSYNSPLHFGNGTRLTVT.